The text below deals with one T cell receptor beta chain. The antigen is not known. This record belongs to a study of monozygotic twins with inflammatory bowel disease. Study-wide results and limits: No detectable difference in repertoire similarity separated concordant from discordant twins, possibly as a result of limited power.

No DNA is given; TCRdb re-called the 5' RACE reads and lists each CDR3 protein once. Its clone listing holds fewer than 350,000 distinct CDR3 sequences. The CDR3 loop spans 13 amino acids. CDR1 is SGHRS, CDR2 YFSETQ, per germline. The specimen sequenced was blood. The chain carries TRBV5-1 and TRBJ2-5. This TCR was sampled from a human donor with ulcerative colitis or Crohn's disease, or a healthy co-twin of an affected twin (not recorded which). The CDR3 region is CASSPGSTETQYF.